A selection of T cell receptor beta chains follows, all from one sample in a study of cytomegalovirus exposure and HLA in healthy donors. Data came from immunoSEQ multiplex PCR; TCRdb stores just in-frame clones and leaves some out. The sample includes roughly 180,000 clones, about 82% of them seen just once. The sequenced sample consisted of PBMCs. These receptors originate from a man between 18 and 35 years old in good health and CMV-seronegative. The CDR3 runs from the conserved cysteine through the conserved F or W. The order of the fields is CDR3 DNA, CDR3 protein, D gene, J gene, V gene, clone size. D genes are given only for firm matches. Not all rows give a size; the values are once, few, many and, for expanded clones, a class.

DNA: TGTGCCAGCAGCTTAGGGGGCGCGCGAACCTACGAGCAGTACTTC
CDR3: CASSLGGARTYEQYF
D: -
J: TRBJ2-7
V: TRBV7-9
size: -

DNA: TGTGCCAGCAGCAAAATTAGCGGGGGGGTCAGGGGGCGGACGCAGTATTTT
CDR3: CASSKISGGVRGRTQYF
D: TRBD2
J: TRBJ2-3
V: TRBV7-3
size: -

DNA: TGTGCCAGCAGCCCTCGGACAGGGAGAGATGAGCCGTTCTTC
CDR3: CASSPRTGRDEPFF
D: TRBD1
J: TRBJ2-1
V: TRBV7-6
size: -

DNA: TGTGCCAGCAGCGGTACTAGCCACCCTGGGGATGAGCAGTTCTTC
CDR3: CASSGTSHPGDEQFF
D: -
J: TRBJ2-1
V: TRBV9
size: once

DNA: TGCGCCAGCAGCTTGGCCGAAGGCGGGGGCCGAGAGACCCAGTACTTC
CDR3: CASSLAEGGGRETQYF
D: -
J: TRBJ2-5
V: TRBV5-1
size: -

DNA: TGTGCCAGCAGCGTGGGGGCTGATATCTCTGGAAACACCATATATTTT
CDR3: CASSVGADISGNTIYF
D: -
J: TRBJ1-3
V: TRBV9
size: -

DNA: TGTGCCAGCAGTTTTGAGGGAGAGCGAAGCAATGAGCAGTTCTTC
CDR3: CASSFEGERSNEQFF
D: -
J: TRBJ2-1
V: TRBV27
size: -

DNA: TGTGCCAGCAGTGCGCCGAGCTCCTATAATTCACCCCTCCACTTT
CDR3: CASSAPSSYNSPLHF
D: -
J: TRBJ1-6
V: TRBV6-1
size: few

DNA: TGTGCCAGCAGCCAAGGAGGGGAGCCGAACTACACCTTC
CDR3: CASSQGGEPNYTF
D: -
J: TRBJ1-2
V: TRBV5-4
size: -

DNA: TGTGCCAGCAGCGGTGGGACAGCGGGCTATGGCTACACCTTC
CDR3: CASSGGTAGYGYTF
D: TRBD1
J: TRBJ1-2
V: TRBV7-9
size: -

DNA: TGTGCCAGCAGCTCTACAGGGGGCTTAAACACTGAAGCTTTCTTT
CDR3: CASSSTGGLNTEAFF
D: TRBD1
J: TRBJ1-1
V: TRBV28
size: few

DNA: TGTGCCAGCAGCGTACGAGGGACGGGGGAGGGCTACACCTTC
CDR3: CASSVRGTGEGYTF
D: -
J: TRBJ1-2
V: TRBV9
size: -

DNA: TGTGCCAGCAGCCCCCAGGGTAGCGGGGGGGCAGATACGCAGTATTTT
CDR3: CASSPQGSGGADTQYF
D: TRBD2
J: TRBJ2-3
V: TRBV7-3
size: -

DNA: TGCAGTGCTCGCAGGGAAGCGGCTTTCTTT
CDR3: CSARREAAFF
D: -
J: TRBJ1-1
V: TRBV20-1
size: -

DNA: TGTGCCAGCCTTAACAGGGGGCGATATGGCTACACCTTC
CDR3: CASLNRGRYGYTF
D: TRBD1
J: TRBJ1-2
V: TRBV6-4
size: -

DNA: TGTGCCAGCAGCGTAGAGGCAGGGGTGGAGACCCAGTACTTC
CDR3: CASSVEAGVETQYF
D: -
J: TRBJ2-5
V: TRBV9
size: few

DNA: TGTGCCAGCAGATCACCCGGGACAGGGCCCTATGGCTACACCTTC
CDR3: CASRSPGTGPYGYTF
D: TRBD1
J: TRBJ1-2
V: TRBV6-1
size: -

DNA: TGTGCCAGCAGACGACCGGACAGGTATGGCTACACCTTC
CDR3: CASRRPDRYGYTF
D: TRBD1
J: TRBJ1-2
V: TRBV28
size: -

DNA: TGCGCCAGCAGCTTTACCGGGACAGGGAACGCAGATACGCAGTATTTT
CDR3: CASSFTGTGNADTQYF
D: TRBD1
J: TRBJ2-3
V: TRBV5-1
size: -

DNA: TGTGCCAGCAGCCCCCGGGGTTACACTGAAGCTTTCTTT
CDR3: CASSPRGYTEAFF
D: -
J: TRBJ1-1
V: TRBV7-9
size: few

DNA: TGTGCCAGCAGTGTAGGACACAACCTAAACACCATATATTTT
CDR3: CASSVGHNLNTIYF
D: -
J: TRBJ1-3
V: TRBV6-5
size: -

DNA: TGTGCCTGCGACAAAAACACTGAAGCTTTCTTT
CDR3: CACDKNTEAFF
D: -
J: TRBJ1-1
V: TRBV30
size: -

DNA: TGTGCCAGCAGCCTAGATGTGTTCTACGAGCAGTACTTC
CDR3: CASSLDVFYEQYF
D: -
J: TRBJ2-7
V: TRBV5-6
size: -

DNA: TGTGCCATCTCGACAGGCCTGACCCAGTACTTC
CDR3: CAISTGLTQYF
D: -
J: TRBJ2-5
V: TRBV28
size: -

DNA: TGTGCCAGCGGTGTGGGGACAGGGCACTATGGCTACACCTTC
CDR3: CASGVGTGHYGYTF
D: TRBD1
J: TRBJ1-2
V: TRBV9
size: -

DNA: TGTGCCAGCAGTCCCTCAGGATACGAGCAGTACTTC
CDR3: CASSPSGYEQYF
D: -
J: TRBJ2-7
V: TRBV28
size: -

DNA: TGCGCCAGCAGCCCTACGATCAATGAGCAGTTCTTC
CDR3: CASSPTINEQFF
D: -
J: TRBJ2-1
V: TRBV5-1
size: -

DNA: TGTGCCAGTAGTATAGGGGCCGGGATCGAAAAAAACACTGAAGCTTTCTTT
CDR3: CASSIGAGIEKNTEAFF
D: -
J: TRBJ1-1
V: TRBV19
size: -

DNA: TGTGCCAGTAGTTCTTCAATAACCACATCCACCGGGGAGCTGTTTTTT
CDR3: CASSSSITTSTGELFF
D: -
J: TRBJ2-2
V: TRBV19
size: few

DNA: TGTGCCAGCAGCTTAGGACGGGGGGGGCAAGAGACCCAGTACTTC
CDR3: CASSLGRGGQETQYF
D: TRBD2
J: TRBJ2-5
V: TRBV7-2
size: -

DNA: TGCGCCAGCAGCTTATCAAACGAGCAGTACTTC
CDR3: CASSLSNEQYF
D: -
J: TRBJ2-7
V: TRBV5-1
size: -

DNA: TGTGCCAGCTCACCGGGACAGGCCCTTGGGGGGCAGTACTTC
CDR3: CASSPGQALGGQYF
D: TRBD1
J: TRBJ2-7
V: TRBV18
size: -

DNA: TGTGCCGGTGCGACTTCGGGACTTTCGGCTGCTTTCTTT
CDR3: CAGATSGLSAAFF
D: -
J: TRBJ1-1
V: TRBV30
size: -

DNA: TGTGCCACCAGCAGAGCAGATATGCTCGAGACCCAGTACTTC
CDR3: CATSRADMLETQYF
D: -
J: TRBJ2-5
V: TRBV15
size: -

DNA: TGTGCCAGCAGCTGGGCGACAGATGGCTACGAGCAGTACTTC
CDR3: CASSWATDGYEQYF
D: -
J: TRBJ2-7
V: TRBV5-5
size: -

DNA: TGTGCCAGCAGCGTATCATGGCCACCCACCAATGAGCAGTTCTTC
CDR3: CASSVSWPPTNEQFF
D: -
J: TRBJ2-1
V: TRBV9
size: -

DNA: TGTGCCAGCTCACCCGGACTAGCGGGGGGCACAGATACGCAGTATTTT
CDR3: CASSPGLAGGTDTQYF
D: TRBD2
J: TRBJ2-3
V: TRBV18
size: -

DNA: TGTGCCAGCAGCCCCCGGGTTTCTAGGTTTACGGTGGCAAGCTACACCTTC
CDR3: CASSPRVSRFTVASYTF
D: -
J: TRBJ1-2
V: TRBV9
size: -

DNA: TGTGCCAGCAGGAGAGAGCTAGCGGGAGATTATGGGCAGTTCTTC
CDR3: CASRRELAGDYGQFF
D: TRBD2
J: TRBJ2-1
V: TRBV2
size: -

DNA: TGCAGTGCTAGAGGACAGTACGAGCAGTACTTC
CDR3: CSARGQYEQYF
D: -
J: TRBJ2-7
V: TRBV20-1
size: -

DNA: TGTGCCATCTCTTCGGACAGGAACACTGAAGCTTTCTTT
CDR3: CAISSDRNTEAFF
D: -
J: TRBJ1-1
V: TRBV10-3
size: -

DNA: TGTGCCAGCAGTTTTGGGACGGGACAGAATAATTCACCCCTCCACTTT
CDR3: CASSFGTGQNNSPLHF
D: TRBD1
J: TRBJ1-6
V: TRBV27
size: -

DNA: TGTGCTAGTGGTGCCGGGACAGGGAATCAGCCCCAGCATTTT
CDR3: CASGAGTGNQPQHF
D: TRBD1
J: TRBJ1-5
V: TRBV12-5
size: -

DNA: TGTGCCAGCAGCCGCCGACAGGGGGCCCCTCGGCAGCTGTTTTTT
CDR3: CASSRRQGAPRQLFF
D: TRBD1
J: TRBJ2-2
V: TRBV5-6
size: -

DNA: TGTGCCAGCAGCCGACAGGGGGTAAAGAACACCGGGGAGCTGTTTTTT
CDR3: CASSRQGVKNTGELFF
D: TRBD1
J: TRBJ2-2
V: TRBV7-3
size: -

DNA: TGTGCCAGCAGCTTAGTGGGGCCGGGACAGGGGTTGACTAATGAAAAACTGTTTTTT
CDR3: CASSLVGPGQGLTNEKLFF
D: TRBD1
J: TRBJ1-4
V: TRBV11-2
size: -

DNA: TGTGCAAGTCGCTTAGCGGCTAGCGGGAAGCAGGATGAGCAGTTCTTC
CDR3: CASRLAASGKQDEQFF
D: -
J: TRBJ2-1
V: TRBV12-2
size: -

DNA: TGTGCCAGTAGTGGAGGACAGGGTGGGTACGAGCAGTACTTC
CDR3: CASSGGQGGYEQYF
D: TRBD1
J: TRBJ2-7
V: TRBV19
size: -

DNA: TGTGCCAGCAGCCCCCACAGGGCCACCTACTACGAGCAGTACTTC
CDR3: CASSPHRATYYEQYF
D: -
J: TRBJ2-7
V: TRBV9
size: -

DNA: TGTGCCAGCAGTGCCACTAGCGGGAGGTATAGTGAGCAGTTCTTC
CDR3: CASSATSGRYSEQFF
D: TRBD2
J: TRBJ2-1
V: TRBV25-1
size: -

DNA: TGTGCCAGCTCACCACGGGGGCCCTCGGCTGGGTCTGGAAACACCATATATTTT
CDR3: CASSPRGPSAGSGNTIYF
D: -
J: TRBJ1-3
V: TRBV18
size: -

DNA: TGTGCCAGCAGCGTTAGGGGCATTTCTAGCACAGATACGCAGTATTTT
CDR3: CASSVRGISSTDTQYF
D: -
J: TRBJ2-3
V: TRBV9
size: -

DNA: TGCAGCGCGGGGGGAAGATCCTACAATGAGCAGTTCTTC
CDR3: CSAGGRSYNEQFF
D: TRBD2
J: TRBJ2-1
V: TRBV29-1
size: -

DNA: TGTGCCAGCAGTTCCCGGACTAGCGGGAGCGCAGATACGCAGTATTTT
CDR3: CASSSRTSGSADTQYF
D: TRBD2
J: TRBJ2-3
V: TRBV6-5
size: few

DNA: TGTGCCAGCAGCAAAAAGGATACAGGGAATAGCAATCAGCCCCAGCATTTT
CDR3: CASSKKDTGNSNQPQHF
D: -
J: TRBJ1-5
V: TRBV21-1
size: -

DNA: TGTGCCAGCAGATTGGGGGGGGAGGGTTACGAGCAGTACTTC
CDR3: CASRLGGEGYEQYF
D: TRBD2
J: TRBJ2-7
V: TRBV5-4
size: -

DNA: TGTGCCAGCAGCTTAGTGATCGGGTTAGCGTCCGGCCATCAGCCCCAGCATTTT
CDR3: CASSLVIGLASGHQPQHF
D: -
J: TRBJ1-5
V: TRBV7-9
size: -

DNA: TGCGCCAGCAGCTTGTCTAGCGGGGGGCGCACAGATACGCAGTATTTT
CDR3: CASSLSSGGRTDTQYF
D: TRBD2
J: TRBJ2-3
V: TRBV5-1
size: -

DNA: TGTGCCAGCTCACCTCGGGGGGTCCAAGAGACCCAGTACTTC
CDR3: CASSPRGVQETQYF
D: TRBD2
J: TRBJ2-5
V: TRBV18
size: -

DNA: TGCGCCAGCAGTGATTTATGGAGCGGGGAGCTGTTTTTT
CDR3: CASSDLWSGELFF
D: -
J: TRBJ2-2
V: TRBV10-2
size: -